The entry below describes one T cell receptor (beta chain). Its antigen target is currently unknown. No per-base quality is available; no much larger clone lies one base away. Library creation used the immunoSEQ multiplex PCR assay. DNA from the cultured, isolated CD4+ T cells was subjected to TCR beta CDR3 sequencing. Regarding the original processing steps: The analysis removed non-productive TCR sequences, trimmed reads to the CDR3 region, and retained only CDR3s that were 7 or more amino acids long. Antigen-specific clonotypes were identified with the MANAFEST web app by comparing expansion in peptide wells against reference cultures. To be called positive, a clone needed expansion at FDR<0.05 compared with the reference and with all other wells, an odds ratio greater than 5, and a frequency greater than 0.1% in two replicate wells. Cross-reactive clonotypes were defined as significantly expanded in SARS-CoV-2 spike wells and in at least one common cold coronavirus spike condition. CDR3 similarity was assessed by Levenshtein distance using the stringdist R package, and unrooted trees were constructed with ape in R 3.6.1. The table comes from immuneACCESS by way of TCRdb, which keeps in-frame sequences with V and J called. Part of the clones is missing from these tables; in studies checked, under half for an unresolved V gene and the rest for unknown reasons. V, J and clone size are those of that table, while D and trimming were read from the DNA. In all, the sample holds fewer than 40,000 clones, and 68% of those were seen once. Under 4.5% of the sample belongs to the ten largest clones.

V loses 6 bases, J loses 4 bases, and the germline ends lie 12 bases apart. The CDR3 goes from the cysteine to the phenylalanine over 13 residues. Of all the DNA, just the CDR3 is kept, 39 bases in frame from base 1. The germline V gene gives CDR1 as ENHRY and CDR2 as SYGVKD. The data originate from a study of vaccination effects on CD4 cells after COVID-19 (dated by TCRdb to 2021 to 2024). For the wider study: To identify antigen-specific CD4+ T cell clonotypes by their expansion, the ViraFEST assay first stimulated PBMC with viral peptide pools and then applied TCR sequencing. Each participant got two doses of an mRNA SARS-CoV-2 vaccine, either BNT162b2 or mRNA-1273. Each well held roughly 2 million PBMC cultured in IMDM containing around 5.1% human AB serum, roughly 9.6 IU/ml IL-2 and gentamicin, along with 8 to 10 ug/ml peptides. The study compared SARS-CoV-2 spike-specific CD4+ TCR repertoires before and after mRNA vaccination in COVID-19 convalescent patients and infection-naive vaccine recipients. Altogether, some 10 COVID-19 convalescent patients and a handful of SARS-CoV-2-naive healthy vaccine recipients made up the full study. The Oncomine TCR Beta short-read assay on an Illumina iSeq 100 was used to sequence cultures from other donors in the study.

After approximately eleven days of culture, CD4+ T cells were isolated with the EasySep CD4+ T cell isolation kit. Negative nucleocapsid antibody results before and after vaccination confirmed that the healthy vaccine recipients had no prior SARS-CoV-2 infection. On days 3 and 7, half of the culture medium was replaced with fresh IL-2-containing medium. Each peptide stimulation condition was cultured in triplicate wells unless otherwise noted. PBMC were separated from whole blood using Ficoll-Paque Plus gradient centrifugation and were then either cryopreserved at -140C or used fresh. The QIAamp micro DNA kit was used to extract genomic DNA from the cultured CD4+ T cells. Overall study results and their limits: In healthy vaccine recipients, vaccine-induced clones were almost all SARS-CoV-2 mono-reactive, with only 1 of 255 cross-reactive with common cold coronaviruses. At late post-vaccination timepoints, both infection-induced and vaccine-induced clones showed marked clonal contraction, consistent with waning T cell responses. Limitations of the study were the small number of convalescent patients and the absence of early post-infection timepoints.

The V and J segments used are TRBV10-3 and TRBJ1-1; there is no confident call for the D gene. The origin of this receptor is a human donor who received a COVID-19 vaccine. The sequencing used CD4+ T cells from PBMCs cultured without peptide, collected before COVID-19 vaccination. The base sequence is TGTGCCATCAGGGAGAACTTAGGCACTGAAGCTTTCTTT. Its translation is CAIRENLGTEAFF.